This T cell receptor beta chain was observed in a study of blood T cell repertoires in COVID-19. Looking at the study overall: Acute and convalescent COVID-19 specimens originated in the United States, Italy and Spain.

Under the authors' procedure: Reference gene primers were amplified, and this amplification served to estimate nucleated cell counts. Data came from immunoSEQ multiplex PCR; TCRdb stores just in-frame clones and leaves some out. V and J calls and clone size follow that table, whereas D and trimming were derived from the DNA. Among approximately 200,000 clones listed, more than 75% were seen once. Germline CDR1 is SQVTM and CDR2 is ANQGSEA. V lost 6 bases to trimming and J lost 9 bases; unmatched junction nucleotides: 9. The CDR3 length is 14 residues. Participant ages covered roughly 18 to 89 years across 24 US areas.

The sequence derives from a middle-aged woman with acute COVID-19. Source material: PBMCs or T cells enriched from blood (not recorded which). The V call is TRBV29-1, the J call TRBJ2-1, with TRBD2 identical over 12 bases. The CDR3 spells CSVATSGGTLEQFF. The CDR3 nucleotides read TGCAGCGTGGCTACTAGCGGGGGGACCCTTGAGCAGTTCTTC.